In its sample, the clone carrying this T cell receptor (beta chain) was seen a few times. The data belong to a study of control samples from healthy donors and cancer patients. Sequencing was performed with immunoSEQ multiplex PCR; in TCRdb, only in-frame clones are kept and a portion is missing. Of some 170,000 clones listed, nearly 96% were seen once; the top ten hold over 1%. Sequencing used blood. The TCR sequence derives from a woman aged 30 to 39 in good health.

The CDR3 protein is CAWSMTGWNTEAFF. The CDR3 DNA follows: TGTGCCTGGTCCATGACAGGCTGGAACACTGAAGCTTTCTTT. The J gene is TRBJ1-1, the V gene TRBV30; TRBD1 is a possible D gene (6 bases). The V gene's germline CDR1 is GTSNPN and CDR2 SVGIG (reference sequence). The CDR3 sequence is 14 residues long. V dropped 5 bases and J dropped 1 base, with 14 bases sitting between them.